Only one count was recorded for the clone carrying this TCR beta chain. The assay was immunoSEQ multiplex PCR, and TCRdb's table has in-frame clones only and misses some. Here the sample spans 100,000 or so clones, roughly three quarters being singletons. These data are taken from a study of control samples from healthy donors and cancer patients. CDR1 is LGHNA, CDR2 YSLEER, per germline. CDR3 length equals 15 residues. V was pared by 0 bases and J by 4 bases, with 10 bases between. This clonotype was sampled from a woman in her twenties or thirties in good health. This chain links TRBV4-3 with TRBJ1-3; the D gene is possibly TRBD1 (6 bases). The specimen sequenced was blood. The CDR3 DNA follows: TGCGCCAGCAGCCAAGATACAGGGAGCGGAAACACCATATATTTT. Translated, it gives CASSQDTGSGNTIYF.